The rows below give T cell receptor beta chains drawn from one sample of a study of blood T cell repertoires in COVID-19. Assay: immunoSEQ multiplex PCR; the TCRdb copy retains only in-frame clones and omits some. This table has 130,000 to 150,000 clones, around 84% appearing once. The sample was peripheral blood. The receptors stem from a human donor in a cohort sampled during active COVID-19. The CDR3 runs from the conserved cysteine through the conserved F or W. The D gene is left open where the match is weak. Clone sizes are given selectively: once, few, many, or a class where the clone is expanded.

V gene,clone size,J gene,D gene,CDR3 protein,CDR3 DNA
TRBV4-3,.,TRBJ1-2,.,CASSPSDSYGYTF,TGCGCCAGCAGCCCTTCGGACAGTTATGGCTACACCTTC
TRBV7-9,.,TRBJ1-2,.,CASSLAITGLGYGYTF,TGTGCCAGCAGCTTAGCGATTACAGGGCTGGGGTATGGCTACACCTTC
TRBV6-2/TRBV6-3,.,TRBJ1-1,.,CASSQGYTEAFF,TGTGCCAGCAGTCAGGGGTACACTGAAGCTTTCTTT
TRBV12-3/TRBV12-4,.,TRBJ1-1,.,CASSWSGTTEAFF,TGTGCCAGCAGTTGGTCAGGAACCACTGAAGCTTTCTTT
TRBV19,.,TRBJ1-2,.,CASSLRGNYGYTF,TGTGCCAGTAGTCTCCGCGGAAACTATGGCTACACCTTC
TRBV16,once,TRBJ2-2,.,CASSQGRTTGELFF,TGTGCCAGCAGCCAAGGCCGGACTACCGGGGAGCTGTTTTTT
TRBV18,.,TRBJ2-5,.,CASSPLSGTYQETQYF,TGTGCCAGCTCACCACTCAGCGGGACATACCAAGAGACCCAGTACTTC
TRBV5-4,.,TRBJ1-6,TRBD1,CASSPSAGGISPLHF,TGTGCCAGCAGCCCCTCTGCAGGGGGCATTTCACCCCTCCACTTT
TRBV19,.,TRBJ1-6,TRBD1,CASSVLQGGMASPLHF,TGTGCCAGTAGTGTACTACAGGGGGGGATGGCTTCACCCCTCCACTTT
TRBV4-3,.,TRBJ1-1,.,CASSQDWASQNTEAFF,TGCGCCAGCAGCCAAGATTGGGCCTCCCAGAACACTGAAGCTTTCTTT
TRBV4-1,.,TRBJ1-1,.,CASSPSHLRNTEAFF,TGCGCCAGCAGCCCGAGTCACCTAAGGAACACTGAAGCTTTCTTT
TRBV28,.,TRBJ1-4,.,CASRGATNEKLFF,TGTGCCAGCAGGGGAGCAACTAATGAAAAACTGTTTTTT
TRBV10-3,.,TRBJ1-2,.,CASSDSLRGYTF,TGTGCCTCCTCAGACAGCCTCCGGGGCTACACCTTC
TRBV4-3,.,TRBJ1-1,.,CASGLTAGNTEAFF,TGCGCCAGCGGCCTGACAGCAGGGAACACTGAAGCTTTCTTT
TRBV28,.,TRBJ1-2,.,CASSSENYGYTF,TGTGCCAGCAGTTCGGAGAACTATGGCTACACCTTC
TRBV7-2,.,TRBJ2-5,TRBD2,CASSLGGRETQYF,TGTGCCAGCAGCCTGGGGGGGAGAGAGACCCAGTACTTC
TRBV7-2,.,TRBJ2-7,TRBD1,CASTPDRISYEQYF,TGTGCCAGCACCCCGGACAGGATCTCCTACGAGCAGTACTTC
TRBV5-6,.,TRBJ1-1,.,CASSLPRNTEAFF,TGTGCCAGCAGCTTACCTAGGAACACTGAAGCTTTCTTT
TRBV2,.,TRBJ2-3,TRBD1,CASSEATGTITDTQYF,TGTGCCAGCAGTGAAGCGACAGGGACGATCACAGATACGCAGTATTTT
TRBV28,.,TRBJ2-7,TRBD2,CASSFFLAGSYEQYF,TGTGCCAGCAGTTTCTTTCTAGCGGGGAGCTACGAGCAGTACTTC
TRBV4-1,.,TRBJ2-1,.,CASSQDPGRGDEQFF,TGCGCCAGCAGCCAAGATCCCGGCAGGGGGGATGAGCAGTTCTTC
TRBV11-3,once,TRBJ2-5,.,CASSLGPEETQYF,TGTGCCAGCAGCTTAGGGCCGGAGGAGACCCAGTACTTC
TRBV19,.,TRBJ2-5,TRBD2,CASSGGGGIETQYF,TGTGCCAGTAGTGGGGGGGGAGGTATAGAGACCCAGTACTTC
TRBV15,once,TRBJ2-1,.,CATSRGGDLKGEQFF,TGTGCCACCAGCAGAGGGGGGGACCTCAAGGGTGAGCAGTTCTTC
TRBV6-2/TRBV6-3,.,TRBJ2-7,.,CASSYSFLTSSYEQYF,TGTGCCAGCAGTTACTCTTTTTTGACTAGCTCCTACGAGCAGTACTTC
TRBV20-1,.,TRBJ2-7,TRBD2,CSARGGYEQYF,TGCAGTGCACGCGGGGGATACGAGCAGTACTTC
TRBV18,.,TRBJ2-2,.,CASSPSVSGNTGELFF,TGTGCCAGCTCACCCTCGGTTAGCGGCAACACCGGGGAGCTGTTTTTT
TRBV30,.,TRBJ1-4,.,CAWQGMEKLFF,TGTGCCTGGCAGGGGATGGAAAAACTGTTTTTT
TRBV5-1,once,TRBJ1-6,TRBD1,CASSLGQGGVSPLHF,TGCGCCAGCAGCTTGGGACAGGGGGGAGTTTCACCCCTCCACTTT
TRBV15,.,TRBJ1-2,.,CATSRDGGREGYTF,TGTGCCACCAGCAGAGATGGTGGGAGAGAAGGCTACACCTTC
TRBV3-1/TRBV3-2,.,TRBJ1-2,.,CASSASGTGPYGYTF,TGTGCCAGCAGCGCCTCCGGGACTGGGCCCTATGGCTACACCTTC
TRBV30,.,TRBJ1-2,TRBD1,CAWRFPGTGTNYGYTF,TGTGCCTGGAGGTTCCCCGGGACAGGGACTAACTATGGCTACACCTTC
TRBV2,.,TRBJ2-5,TRBD2,CASKVAGGPRGTQYF,TGTGCCAGCAAGGTGGCGGGGGGGCCCAGGGGGACCCAGTACTTC
TRBV9,.,TRBJ1-3,.,CASSGGPGSGNTIYF,TGTGCCAGCAGCGGGGGCCCGGGCTCTGGAAACACCATATATTTT
TRBV12-5,.,TRBJ2-7,.,CASGLTGSHEQYF,TGTGCTAGTGGTTTGACAGGGTCCCACGAGCAGTACTTC
TRBV2,.,TRBJ2-2,.,CASIGQPTGELFF,TGTGCCAGCATAGGACAGCCCACCGGGGAGCTGTTTTTT
TRBV7-8,once,TRBJ1-5,.,CASSPGDQPQHF,TGTGCCAGCAGCCCGGGAGATCAGCCCCAGCATTTT
TRBV11-3,once,TRBJ1-3,.,CACGEVGNTIYF,TGTGCCTGCGGAGAGGTGGGAAACACCATATATTTT
TRBV10-3,.,TRBJ2-1,.,CAISESERLVQFF,TGTGCCATCAGTGAGTCCGAGCGCCTGGTGCAGTTCTTC